This T cell receptor (beta chain) was identified in a study of T cells in Graves' hyperthyroidism and ophthalmopathy. V lost 7 bases and J lost 0, with 8 bases in between. The CDR3 has 13 amino acids. Germline CDR1 and CDR2: SGHRS and YFSETQ. RNA transcripts provided the source from which TCR beta CDR3 regions were amplified. Carried out on the TCR CDR3, a first-round RT-PCR used the HTBI primer set. From the multiplex PCR reads, TCRdb called clonotypes with MiXCR, one entry per CDR3 protein. Of 550,000 to 800,000 distinct CDR3 sequences in the sample, roughly 15% were seen once. The hyperthyroidism was newly diagnosed and had lasted under 2 months; the patients were aged 18 to 65. This clonotype appeared a few times.

The rearrangement joins TRBV5-1 to TRBJ2-1; a weak D match, TRBD2 (5 bases). Sequenced material: blood. The sequence came from a man between 18 and 35 years old with Graves' hyperthyroidism. Here the CDR3 reads CASGRDSYNEQFF. DNA for the CDR3: TGCGCCAGCGGCCGGGACTCCTACAATGAGCAGTTCTTC.